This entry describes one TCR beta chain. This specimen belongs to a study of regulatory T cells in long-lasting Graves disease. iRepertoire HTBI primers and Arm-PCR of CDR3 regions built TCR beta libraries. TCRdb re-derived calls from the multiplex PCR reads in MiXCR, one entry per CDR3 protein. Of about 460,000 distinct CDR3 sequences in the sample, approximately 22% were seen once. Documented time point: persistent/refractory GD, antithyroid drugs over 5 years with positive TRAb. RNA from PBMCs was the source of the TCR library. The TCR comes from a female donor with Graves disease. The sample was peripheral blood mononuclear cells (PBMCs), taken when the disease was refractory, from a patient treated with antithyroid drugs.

The chain's CDR3 is CASSFSGSRETQYF. CDR3 DNA: TGTGCCAGCAGCTTTAGCGGGAGCAGGGAGACCCAGTACTTC. J is TRBJ2-5 and V is TRBV7-2; 9 nucleotides align to TRBD2. CDR1 and CDR2 (germline): SGHTA, FQGNSA. This CDR3 region has 14 residues. Germline trimming cut 3 bases from V and 5 bases from J; bases unmatched to any gene: 4.